This record concerns one T cell receptor (beta chain) sequence. Its specific antigen is unknown. No quality values exist for individual bases; no much larger clone is one base distant. The sample is drawn from a study of blood T cell repertoires in COVID-19 (dated by TCRdb to 2020 to 2022). Some background on the complete study: The collaborator samples originated in the United States, Italy and Spain and spanned the acute and convalescent phases of COVID-19. Where available, HLA class I and class II types were taken from metadata supplied by the sample provider and were not determined by assay-based typing. The repertoires were released in a freely available public database meant as a resource for research on the immune response to SARS-CoV-2. The samples were drawn from the first 160 participants of the ongoing ImmuneRACE study and from over 950 subjects provided by 6 global collaborators. The dataset comprised deeply sampled blood TCRbeta repertoires from subjects exposed to, actively infected with, or recovered from COVID-19. The material from the prospective study consisted of cDNA or gDNA derived from T cells, B-cell-depleted T cells, or PBMCs. Sample metadata almost always included a de-identified subject ID, COVID-19 status, age in years and sex. Summary of the overall study and its limitations: How much clinical and demographic metadata was included differed by source and by participant, and the metadata was provided uncurated.

Trimmed from V: 5 bases; trimmed from J: 2 bases; junction bases lacking a gene match: 11. CDR1 and CDR2, looked up from the germline V gene, are SGHVS and FNYEAQ. From its cysteine to its phenylalanine, the CDR3 spans 18 amino acids. Only the CDR3 portion is preserved as DNA: 54 bases, with reading frame beginning at the first base. TCRbeta CDR3 regions were amplified from genomic DNA using the immunoSEQ Assay, a bias-controlled multiplex PCR. Concerning the study's data processing: The number of nucleated cells in each sample was estimated by amplification of reference gene primers within the assay. To quantify the absolute abundance of each unique TCRbeta CDR3 rearrangement, sequence reads were collapsed and filtered. For each sample, productive Simpson clonality was calculated as the square root of Simpson's diversity index across productive rearrangements. Imported from immuneACCESS, the table was reduced by TCRdb to in-frame sequences with V and J called. These copies leave out some clones; in studies compared against another copy, an unresolved V gene accounts for under half, and the cause of the remainder is not known. V and J calls and clone size follow that table, whereas D and trimming were derived from the DNA. This sample gives fewer than 300,000 clones in total; 91% of them show up just once. The top ten hold over 2% of the sample.

At one collaborating source in Seattle, patients were enrolled during active infection and were followed longitudinally through the course of disease. Collaborating institutions collected whole blood in K2EDTA tubes following their own protocols. For TCRbeta analysis, collaborators shipped samples as frozen whole blood, isolated PBMCs, or DNA extracted from either of those sample types. This clonotype was sampled from a woman aged 25 to 39 with COVID-19, enrolled during active disease. The V gene is TRBV7-6 and the J gene is TRBJ2-3; the central 12 bases match TRBD2. The sample was peripheral blood. The CDR3 region has the sequence CASSDTRLAGESTDTQYF. The sequence in DNA is TGTGCCAGCAGCGATACCCGACTAGCGGGAGAGTCCACAGATACGCAGTATTTT.